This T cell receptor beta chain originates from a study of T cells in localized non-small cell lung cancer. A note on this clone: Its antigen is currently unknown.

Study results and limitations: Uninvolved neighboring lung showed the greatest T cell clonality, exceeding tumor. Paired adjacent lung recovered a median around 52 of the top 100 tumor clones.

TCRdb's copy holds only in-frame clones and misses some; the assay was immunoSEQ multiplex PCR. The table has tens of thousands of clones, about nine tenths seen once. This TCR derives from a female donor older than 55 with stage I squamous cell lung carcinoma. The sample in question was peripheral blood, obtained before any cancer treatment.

The CDR3 sequence: CAWSLGGGGTDTQYF. The CDR3 bases are TGTGCCTGGAGTCTCGGGGGTGGGGGCACAGATACGCAGTATTTT. The rearrangement uses TRBV30 and TRBJ2-3; D might be TRBD2 (6 bases). Trimming cost V 2 bases and J 1 base, with 13 bases left between them. The CDR3 is 15 amino acids. Germline V lookup: CDR1 GTSNPN, CDR2 SVGIG (reference sequence).